This entry lists 25 T cell receptor beta chains sequenced from one sample in a study of Graves' ophthalmopathy and Graves' hyperthyroidism. Transcripts of RNA were the source for amplifying TCR beta CDR3 regions. The library came from an HTBI-primed first-round RT-PCR and a second-round multiplex PCR. In TCRdb, the multiplex PCR reads were re-called with MiXCR into one record per CDR3 protein. In the table there are approximately 460,000 distinct CDR3 sequences, around 14% of which are singletons. The sample taken for sequencing was blood. Receptors originate from a woman in her 30s with Graves' ophthalmopathy.

This clonotype was counted between two and nine times. The rearrangement joins TRBV18 to TRBJ1-3; D gene unclear. This CDR3 comprises 15 residues. V lost 2 bases, J lost 0 bases, and 8 bases lay in between. Germline CDR1 KGHSH, CDR2 LQKENI. In DNA, the CDR3 is TGTGCCAGCTCACCATCGGAGAGCTCTGGAAACACCATATATTTT. Its translation is CASSPSESSGNTIYF.

This clonotype came up many times. The chain recombines TRBV30 with TRBJ2-7, with 13 bases that match TRBD2. The CDR3 has 16 residues. Germline CDR1 reads GTSNPN; CDR2 reads SVGIG (reference sequence). Trimming removed 2 bases from V and 7 bases from J; junction bases left unmatched: 11. The CDR3 nucleotides read TGTGCCTGGAGTATCCAGGGACTAGCGGGACCTACGGAGCAGTACTTC. Protein: CAWSIQGLAGPTEQYF.

The chain couples TRBV7-2 to TRBJ2-5; D perhaps matches TRBD2 (6 bases). Germline V gives CDR1 SGHTA, CDR2 FQGNSA. The CDR3 spans 16 residues. Trimming took 6 bases from V and 1 from J, leaving 18 bases between them. The CDR3 reads CASSTNGRGAQETQYF. CDR3 nucleotide sequence: TGTGCCAGCAGTACCAATGGGCGGGGAGCCCAAGAGACCCAGTACTTC. The full variable domain, in which reference TRBV7-2 and TRBJ2-5 provide the parts outside the CDR3, is GAGVSQSPSNKVTEKGKDVELRCDPISGHTALYWYRQSLGQGLEFLIYFQGNSAPDKSGLPSDRFSAERTGGSVSTLTIQRTQQEDSAVYLCASSTNGRGAQETQYFGPGTRLLVL.

This clonotype was seen ten or more times. The J gene is TRBJ2-2, the V gene TRBV19, with D possibly TRBD2 on 6 matching bases. The CDR3 runs 16 residues. CDR1 is LNHDA and CDR2 is SQIVND in the germline V gene (reference sequence). Trimming cost V 2 bases and J 6 bases, with 16 bases left between them. DNA of the CDR3: TGTGCCAGTAGTATAATGGGGGGTAGTTTCCCCGGGGAGCTGTTTTTT. Protein sequence: CASSIMGGSFPGELFF.

This clonotype came up many times. The genes are TRBV3-1 and TRBJ2-4; no firm D call. V gave up 4 bases and J gave up 6 bases, with 16 bases separating them. Germline V CDR1 and CDR2: LGHDT, YNNKEL (reference sequence). The CDR3 extends over 15 amino acids. The CDR3 protein is CASSPQRAPPNIQYF. The CDR3 bases are TGTGCCAGCAGCCCCCAAAGGGCCCCTCCAAACATTCAGTACTTC.

Ten or more counts support this clonotype. This chain uses TRBV6-5 with TRBJ2-5; possibly TRBD2 for D (5 bases). From germline, CDR1 is MNHEY and CDR2 SVGAGI. V gave up 6 bases and J gave up 5 bases, with 16 bases separating them. This CDR3 has 14 amino acids. Written as DNA, the CDR3 is TGTGCCAGCAGCCTCGTGGAGGCGTGGGAGACCCAGTACTTC. The encoded protein is CASSLVEAWETQYF.

At least ten counts were recorded for this clonotype. The J gene is TRBJ1-5, the V gene TRBV2; D is uncertain. The germline V gene has CDR1 SNHLY and CDR2 FYNNEI. This CDR3 spans 14 amino acids. Trimming took 2 bases from V and 0 from J, leaving 5 bases between them. CDR3 in amino acids: CASSELNSNQPQHF. CDR3 sequence (DNA): TGTGCCAGCAGTGAACTAAATAGCAATCAGCCCCAGCATTTT.

The sample holds many counts of this clonotype. The rearrangement uses TRBV28 and TRBJ2-7; D unclear. In germline, CDR1 is MDHEN, CDR2 SYDVKM. V lost 2 bases to trimming and J lost 2 bases, with 7 bases between them. The CDR3 runs to 13 residues. The CDR3 protein is CASSLEWPYEQYF. In nucleotides, the CDR3 is TGTGCCAGCAGTTTAGAGTGGCCCTACGAGCAGTACTTC.

The chain recombines TRBV9 with TRBJ1-1; weak D call: TRBD1 (5 bases). Trimming cost V 3 bases and J 0 bases, with 15 bases left between them. CDR3 size: 16 residues. Germline V gene data show CDR1 as SGDLS and CDR2 as YYNGEE. CDR3 DNA: TGTGCCAGCAGCGAGGGTCCGGGACGGCTGAACACTGAAGCTTTCTTT. Translating gives CASSEGPGRLNTEAFF.

This clonotype was seen once. The chain uses TRBV28 and TRBJ1-5; 7 bases match TRBD1. There are 12 residues in the CDR3. The V and J ends lost 7 bases and 6 bases, in that order; junction bases with no gene match: 3. CDR1 is MDHEN, CDR2 SYDVKM, per germline. The CDR3 coding sequence is TGTGCCAGCATTCCAGGGGGTCAGCCCCAGCATTTT. The encoded protein is CASIPGGQPQHF.

This rearrangement joins TRBV20-1 to TRBJ1-3; 7 bases match TRBD1. J lost 2 bases, V lost 6 bases, and 4 bases had no gene match. The germline gives CDR1 DFQATT, CDR2 SNEGSKA (reference sequence). This CDR3 region has 13 residues. In nucleotides, the CDR3 is TGCAGTGCGGATACAGGGGCTGGAAACACCATATATTTT. Encoded protein: CSADTGAGNTIYF.

This clonotype was seen repeatedly, ten times or more. Relative to the germline gene, one junction end is altered; a read error may explain this. The chain links TRBV6-1 to TRBJ2-2, with 8 bases fitting TRBD2. The CDR3 is 13 residues long. Germline CDR1 MNHNS, CDR2 SASEGT. CDR3 in DNA: TGTGCTAGCACACGGGGGGGCACCGGGGAGCTGTTTTTT. Encoded protein: CASTRGGTGELFF.

This clonotype was detected ten times or more. The rearrangement joins TRBV6-1 to TRBJ2-7; D is perhaps TRBD2 (5 bases). From germline, CDR1 is MNHNS and CDR2 SASEGT. V lost 6 bases to trimming and J lost 2 bases, with 17 bases between them. The CDR3 totals 15 residues. CDR3 protein: CASRQMDFGTYEQYF. The CDR3 DNA sequence: TGTGCCAGCAGGCAGATGGACTTCGGAACCTACGAGCAGTACTTC.

This clonotype showed up just a few times. The chain recombines TRBV29-1 with TRBJ2-7; D is unresolved. V lost 7 bases and J lost 1, with 14 bases in between. Germline CDR1 SQVTM, CDR2 ANQGSEA. This CDR3 is 13 amino acids long. This CDR3 is CSAQVFGSYEQYF. In nucleotides, the CDR3 is TGCAGCGCCCAGGTTTTTGGATCCTACGAGCAGTACTTC.

In its sample, this clonotype was seen many times. V and J are TRBV5-1 and TRBJ2-7; D is possibly TRBD1 (6 bases). Trimming stripped 4 bases from V and 6 bases from J, with 11 bases between. CDR1 is SGHRS, CDR2 YFSETQ, per germline. This CDR3 contains 12 residues. The CDR3 loop reads CASSRKGGEQYF. The CDR3 nucleotides are TGCGCCAGCAGCAGAAAAGGGGGCGAGCAGTACTTC.

This clonotype was observed a handful of times. The rearrangement links TRBV3-1 to TRBJ1-6; D gene unclear. The CDR3 contains 14 residues. Germline assignment: CDR1 LGHDT and CDR2 YNNKEL (reference sequence). Between the trimmed V and J ends, which lost 1 base and 7 bases, there was a span of 8 bases. CDR3 in DNA: TGTGCCAGCAGCCAAGGCTGGGAAAATTCACCCCTCCACTTT. Its protein is CASSQGWENSPLHF. The full variable domain, completed using reference TRBV3-1 and TRBJ1-6, is DTAVSQTPKYLVTQMGNDKSIKCEQNLGHDTMYWYKQDSKKFLKIMFSYNNKELIINETVPNRFSPKSPDKAHLNLHINSLELGDSAVYFCASSQGWENSPLHFGNGTRLTVT.

This clonotype showed up many times. The V call is TRBV28, the J call TRBJ2-2, with D possibly matching TRBD1 (6 bases). CDR1 and CDR2 from the germline V gene are MDHEN and SYDVKM. CDR3 size: 14 residues. The germline V and J ends were trimmed by 9 bases and 4 bases, with 15 bases remaining between them. The CDR3 is CASSSGHLTGELFF. In DNA, the CDR3 is TGTGCCAGTTCATCGGGACACCTCACCGGGGAGCTGTTTTTT.

Turning to this clonotype: A read error may explain this, as a much larger clone is one base away. This chain connects TRBV29-1 to TRBJ1-3, with D hard to call. The CDR3 has 15 residues. Germline V gene lookup returns CDR1 SQVTM and CDR2 ANQGSEA. This chain's CDR3 is CSISKQTLSGNTIDF. CDR3 DNA sequence: TGCAGCATTAGTAAGCAGACCCTCTCTGGAAACACCATAGATTTT.

This clonotype appeared a single time. It is likely a read error, because the conserved phenylalanine at the end of the CDR3 is missing. The chain combines TRBV2 with TRBJ2-5, with a tentative D call TRBD2 (6 bases). The CDR3 is 14 amino acids. V was trimmed by 6 bases and J by 2 bases, leaving 13 bases between them. Germline lookup yields CDR1 SNHLY and CDR2 FYNNEI. The CDR3 sequence is CASRARLGQETQYS. CDR3 in DNA: TGTGCCAGCAGAGCTAGACTAGGACAAGAGACCCAGTACTCC.

This clonotype was observed many times. The chain recombines TRBV28 with TRBJ2-6; 7 bases align to TRBD1. Germline V lookup: CDR1 MDHEN, CDR2 SYDVKM. The CDR3 loop spans 17 amino acids. Trimming at V came to 2 bases and at J to 0 bases, leaving 4 bases not matched to a gene. The CDR3 nucleotides read TGTGCCAGCAGTTTAGGGACAGCCGGCTCTGGGGCCAACGTCCTGACTTTC. Residues: CASSLGTAGSGANVLTF.

At least ten counts were recorded for this clonotype. In DNA, the CDR3 is TGTGCCAGCACTCCTTTCCCGGCCGGGGAGCTGTTTTTT. Translated, it gives CASTPFPAGELFF. The genes are TRBV6-1 and TRBJ2-2; no definite D call. This CDR3 is built from 13 residues. V lost 7 bases, J lost 6 bases, and 12 bases lay in between. Germline CDR1 is MNHNS and CDR2 is SASEGT.

In this sample, this clonotype turned up many times. The chain joins TRBV6-1 to TRBJ2-7; no clear D gene. The CDR3 runs 12 residues. Deletions cut 3 bases from V and 2 bases from J, with 5 bases between. CDR1 is MNHNS, CDR2 SASEGT, per germline. CDR3 DNA sequence: TGTGCCAGCAGTGAGGGTGCCTACGAGCAGTACTTC. Encoded protein: CASSEGAYEQYF.

This clonotype was counted between two and nine times. The chain carries TRBV6-2 or TRBV6-3 and TRBJ2-2; 8 bases agree with TRBD2. CDR1 and CDR2 (germline): MNHEY, SVGEGT. The ends lost 7 bases at V and 7 bases at J; junction bases unmatched: 11. The CDR3 runs to 15 residues. CDR3 loop: CASTPGGQAIGELFF. CDR3 DNA: TGTGCCAGCACCCCGGGAGGGCAGGCCATCGGGGAGCTGTTTTTT.

The sample holds many counts of this clonotype. The chain joins TRBV20-1 to TRBJ2-7, with 10 bases that match TRBD1. Germline-derived CDR1 and CDR2 are DFQATT and SNEGSKA (reference sequence). J lost 3 bases, V lost 2 bases, and 7 bases had no gene match. The CDR3 is made up of 15 amino acids. In DNA form, the CDR3 reads TGCAGTGCTAGAATCCGGGACAGGGGCCTCTACGAGCAGTACTTC. This encodes CSARIRDRGLYEQYF.

Ten or more counts support this clonotype. The J gene is TRBJ1-5, the V gene TRBV29-1, with D perhaps matching TRBD1 (5 bases). The CDR3 runs to 13 residues. Germline CDR1 SQVTM, CDR2 ANQGSEA. V was trimmed by 3 bases and J by 4 bases, leaving 10 bases between them. CDR3 DNA sequence: TGCAGCGTTGAGTTTGGGGCAAATCAGCCCCAGCATTTT. This translates into CSVEFGANQPQHF.